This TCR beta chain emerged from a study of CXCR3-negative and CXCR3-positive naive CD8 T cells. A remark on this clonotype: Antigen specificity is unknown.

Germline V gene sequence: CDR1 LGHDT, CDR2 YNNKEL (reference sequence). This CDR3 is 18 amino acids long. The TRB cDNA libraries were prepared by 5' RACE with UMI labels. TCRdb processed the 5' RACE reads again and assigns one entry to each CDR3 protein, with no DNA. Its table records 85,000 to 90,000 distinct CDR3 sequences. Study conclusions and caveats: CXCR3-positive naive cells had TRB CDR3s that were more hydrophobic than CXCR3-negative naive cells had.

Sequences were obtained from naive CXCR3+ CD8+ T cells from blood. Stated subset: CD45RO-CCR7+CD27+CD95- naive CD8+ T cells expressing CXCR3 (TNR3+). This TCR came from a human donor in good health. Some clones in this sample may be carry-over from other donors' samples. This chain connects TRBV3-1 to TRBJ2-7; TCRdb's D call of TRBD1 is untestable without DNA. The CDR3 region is CASSQEAGPGTGVDEQYF.